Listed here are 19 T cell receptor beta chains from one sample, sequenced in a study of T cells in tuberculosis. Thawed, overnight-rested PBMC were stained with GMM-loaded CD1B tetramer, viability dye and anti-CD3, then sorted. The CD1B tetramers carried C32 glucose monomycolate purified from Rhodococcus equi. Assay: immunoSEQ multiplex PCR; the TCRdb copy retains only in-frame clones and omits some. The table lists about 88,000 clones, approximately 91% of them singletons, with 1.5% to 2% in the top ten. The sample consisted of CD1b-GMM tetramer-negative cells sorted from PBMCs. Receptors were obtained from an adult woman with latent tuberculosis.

This chain's CDR3 is CATSRPGRAHYGYTF. For the CDR3, the DNA is TGTGCCACCAGCAGACCCGGGAGGGCCCACTATGGCTACACCTTC. This rearrangement joins TRBV15 to TRBJ1-2; no firm D call. The CDR3 length is 15 residues. Trimming took 2 bases from V and 3 from J, leaving 13 bases between them. Germline CDR1 and CDR2: LNHNV and YYDKDF (reference sequence).

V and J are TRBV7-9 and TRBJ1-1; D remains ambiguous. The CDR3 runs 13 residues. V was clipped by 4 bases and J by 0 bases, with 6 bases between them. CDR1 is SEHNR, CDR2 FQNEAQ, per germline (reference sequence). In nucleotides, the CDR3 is TGTGCCAGCAGCTCCGTAATGAACACTGAAGCTTTCTTT. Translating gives CASSSVMNTEAFF. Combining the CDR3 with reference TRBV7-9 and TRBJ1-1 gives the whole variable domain DTGVSQNPRHKITKRGQNVTFRCDPISEHNRLYWYRQTLGQGPEFLTYFQNEAQLEKSRLLSDRFSAERPKGSFSTLEIQRTEQGDSAMYLCASSSVMNTEAFFGQGTRLTVV.

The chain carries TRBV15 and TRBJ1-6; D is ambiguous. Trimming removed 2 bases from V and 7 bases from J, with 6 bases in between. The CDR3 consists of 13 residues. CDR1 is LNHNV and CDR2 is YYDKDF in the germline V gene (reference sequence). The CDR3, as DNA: TGTGCCACCAGCAGATCCGGGAATTCACCCCTCCACTTT. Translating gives CATSRSGNSPLHF.

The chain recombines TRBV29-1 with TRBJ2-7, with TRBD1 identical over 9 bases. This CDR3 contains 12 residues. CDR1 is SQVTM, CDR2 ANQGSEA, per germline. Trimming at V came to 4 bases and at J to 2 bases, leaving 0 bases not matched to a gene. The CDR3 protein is CSVGTGAYEQYF. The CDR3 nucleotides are TGCAGCGTTGGGACAGGGGCCTACGAGCAGTACTTC.

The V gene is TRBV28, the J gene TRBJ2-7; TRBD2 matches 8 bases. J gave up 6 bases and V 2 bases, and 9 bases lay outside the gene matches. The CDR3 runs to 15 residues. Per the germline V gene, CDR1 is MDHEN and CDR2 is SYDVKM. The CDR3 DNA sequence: TGTGCCAGCAGTTTAGAGCGGGGGCCGGTATCCGAGCAGTACGTC. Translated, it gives CASSLERGPVSEQYV.

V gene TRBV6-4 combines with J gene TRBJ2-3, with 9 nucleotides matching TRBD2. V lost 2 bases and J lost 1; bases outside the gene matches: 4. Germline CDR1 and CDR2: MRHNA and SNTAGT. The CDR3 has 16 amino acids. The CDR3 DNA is TGTGCCAGCAGTGACAGAGCGGGGGGACGCACAGATACGCAGTATTTT. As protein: CASSDRAGGRTDTQYF.

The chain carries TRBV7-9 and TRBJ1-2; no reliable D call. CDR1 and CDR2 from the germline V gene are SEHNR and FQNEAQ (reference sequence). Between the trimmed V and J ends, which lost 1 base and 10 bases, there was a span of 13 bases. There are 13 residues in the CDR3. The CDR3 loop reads CASSLGAGFSYTF. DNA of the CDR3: TGTGCCAGCAGCTTAGGGGCGGGGTTCTCCTACACCTTC.

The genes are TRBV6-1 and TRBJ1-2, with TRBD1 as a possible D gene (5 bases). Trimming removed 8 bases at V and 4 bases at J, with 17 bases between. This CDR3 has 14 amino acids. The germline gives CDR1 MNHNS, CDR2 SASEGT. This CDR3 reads CASPPGGRSYGYTF. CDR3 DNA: TGTGCCAGCCCACCGGGGGGTAGGAGCTATGGCTACACCTTC.

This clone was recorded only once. The CDR3 DNA reads as TGTGCCAGCAGCCGACAGGGGGCGTTTGAGACCCAGTACTTC. Translated, it gives CASSRQGAFETQYF. The V call is TRBV28, the J call TRBJ2-5, with 10 bases that match TRBD1. CDR3 length equals 14 residues. The V segment lost 6 bases and the J segment 5 bases; nucleotides outside the gene matches: 6. Germline CDR1 and CDR2: MDHEN and SYDVKM.

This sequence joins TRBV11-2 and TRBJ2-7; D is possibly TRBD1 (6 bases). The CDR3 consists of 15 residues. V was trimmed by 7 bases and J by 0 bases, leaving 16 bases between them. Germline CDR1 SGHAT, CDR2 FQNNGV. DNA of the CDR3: TGTGCCAGCACCCAGGGGTCCGCCGGCTCCTACGAGCAGTACTTC. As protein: CASTQGSAGSYEQYF.

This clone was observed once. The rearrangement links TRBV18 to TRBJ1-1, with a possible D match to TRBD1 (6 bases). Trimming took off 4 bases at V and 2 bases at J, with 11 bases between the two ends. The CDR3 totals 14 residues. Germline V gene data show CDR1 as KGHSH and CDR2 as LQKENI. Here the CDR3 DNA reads TGTGCCAGCTCACTACAGGGTAGTAACACTGAAGCTTTCTTT. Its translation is CASSLQGSNTEAFF.

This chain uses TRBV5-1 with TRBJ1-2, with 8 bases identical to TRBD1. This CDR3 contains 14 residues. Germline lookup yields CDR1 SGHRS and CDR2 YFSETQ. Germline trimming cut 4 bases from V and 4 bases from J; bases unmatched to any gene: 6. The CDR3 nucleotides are TGCGCCAGCAGCGTAGGGACAGGTGCCTATGGCTACACCTTC. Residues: CASSVGTGAYGYTF.

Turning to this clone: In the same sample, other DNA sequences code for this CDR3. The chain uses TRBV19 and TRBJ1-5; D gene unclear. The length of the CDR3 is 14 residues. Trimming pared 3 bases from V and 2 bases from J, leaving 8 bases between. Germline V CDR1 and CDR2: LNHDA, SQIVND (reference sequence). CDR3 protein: CASSISGGNQPQHF. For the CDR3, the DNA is TGTGCCAGTAGTATTTCCGGAGGCAATCAGCCCCAGCATTTT.

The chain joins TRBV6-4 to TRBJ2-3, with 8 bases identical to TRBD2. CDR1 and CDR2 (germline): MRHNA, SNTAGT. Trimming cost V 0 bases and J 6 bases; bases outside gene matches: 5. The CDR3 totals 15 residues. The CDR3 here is CASSDSGSGADTQYF. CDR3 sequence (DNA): TGTGCCAGCAGTGACTCAGGTAGCGGGGCCGATACGCAGTATTTT.

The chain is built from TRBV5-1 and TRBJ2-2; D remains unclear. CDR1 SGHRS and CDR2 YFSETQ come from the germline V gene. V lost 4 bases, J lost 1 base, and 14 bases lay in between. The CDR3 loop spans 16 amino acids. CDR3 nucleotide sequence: TGCGCCAGCAGCCCCAACCGACAAATGAACACCGGGGAGCTGTTTTTT. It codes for CASSPNRQMNTGELFF. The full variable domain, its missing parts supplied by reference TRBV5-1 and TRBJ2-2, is KAGVTQTPRYLIKTRGQQVTLSCSPISGHRSVSWYQQTPGQGLQFLFEYFSETQRNKGNFPGRFSGRQFSNSRSEMNVSTLELGDSALYLCASSPNRQMNTGELFFGEGSRLTVL.

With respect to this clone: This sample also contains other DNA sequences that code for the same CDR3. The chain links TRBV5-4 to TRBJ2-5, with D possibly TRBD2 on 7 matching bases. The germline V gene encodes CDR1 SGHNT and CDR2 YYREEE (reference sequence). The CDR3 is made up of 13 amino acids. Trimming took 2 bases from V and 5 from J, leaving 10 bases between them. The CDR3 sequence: CASSLRGGETQYF. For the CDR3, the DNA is TGTGCCAGCAGCTTAAGGGGGGGCGAGACCCAGTACTTC.

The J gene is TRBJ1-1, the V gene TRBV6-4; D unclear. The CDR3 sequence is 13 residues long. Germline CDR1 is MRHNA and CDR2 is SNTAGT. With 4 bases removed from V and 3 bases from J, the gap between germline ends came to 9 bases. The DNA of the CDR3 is TGTGCCAGCAGTGGAATAGTGGACACTGAAGCTTTCTTT. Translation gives CASSGIVDTEAFF.

The CDR3 here is CASSGLRGTMNTGELFF. In DNA form, the CDR3 reads TGTGCCAGCAGTGGTTTGAGAGGGACTATGAACACCGGGGAGCTGTTTTTT. The rearrangement uses TRBV6-1 and TRBJ2-2; 7 bases fit TRBD2. Germline CDR1 and CDR2: MNHNS and SASEGT. The V segment lost 4 bases and the J segment 1 base; nucleotides outside the gene matches: 9. The CDR3 covers 17 residues.

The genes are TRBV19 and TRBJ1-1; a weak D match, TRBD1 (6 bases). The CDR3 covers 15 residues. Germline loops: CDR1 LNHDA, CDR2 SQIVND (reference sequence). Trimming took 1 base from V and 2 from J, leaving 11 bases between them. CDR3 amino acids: CASSIGQAINTEAFF. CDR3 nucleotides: TGTGCCAGTAGTATAGGACAGGCGATCAACACTGAAGCTTTCTTT.